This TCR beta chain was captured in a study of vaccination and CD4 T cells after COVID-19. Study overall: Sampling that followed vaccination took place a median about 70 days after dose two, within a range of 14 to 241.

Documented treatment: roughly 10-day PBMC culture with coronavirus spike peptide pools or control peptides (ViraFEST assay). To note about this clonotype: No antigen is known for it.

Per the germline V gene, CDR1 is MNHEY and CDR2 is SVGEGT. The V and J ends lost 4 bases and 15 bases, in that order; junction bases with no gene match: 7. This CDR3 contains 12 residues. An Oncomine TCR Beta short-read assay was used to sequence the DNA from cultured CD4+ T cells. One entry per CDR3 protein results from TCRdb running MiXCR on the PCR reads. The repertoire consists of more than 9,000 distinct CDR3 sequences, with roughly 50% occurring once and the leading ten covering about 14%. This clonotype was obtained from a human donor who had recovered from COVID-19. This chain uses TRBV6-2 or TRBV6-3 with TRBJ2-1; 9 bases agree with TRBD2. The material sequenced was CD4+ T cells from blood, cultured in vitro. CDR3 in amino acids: CASSFSRGGRFF. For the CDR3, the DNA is TGTGCCAGCAGTTTTTCGCGGGGGGGGAGGTTCTTC.